What follows are 14 T cell receptor beta chains derived from one specimen sequenced in a study of blood T cell repertoires in COVID-19. Produced via immunoSEQ multiplex PCR; TCRdb's table is partial and in-frame only. The repertoire includes about 100,000 clones, approximately 80% of them detected once, and less than 35% sits in the top ten. Material: peripheral blood. The receptor source for this set is an older man with active or convalescent COVID-19.

The chain links TRBV14 to TRBJ2-3, with a tentative D call TRBD2 (6 bases). The ends were cut back, 1 base at V and 5 bases at J, with 19 bases in the middle. Germline V gene lookup returns CDR1 SGHDN and CDR2 FVKESK. The CDR3 has 17 residues. DNA of the CDR3: TGTGCCAGCAGCCAAGGGGCGCGGAGGGGAGGCGGAGATACGCAGTATTTT. This codes for CASSQGARRGGGDTQYF.

The chain is built from TRBV7-8 and TRBJ2-6; the D is unclear. Germline values: CDR1 SGHVS, CDR2 FQNEAQ. The CDR3 spans 17 residues. The V gene lost 0 bases and the J gene lost 2 bases, with 11 bases spanning the gap. CDR3 bases: TGTGCCAGCAGCTTAGCGGGCAGGTTTCCTGGGGCCAACGTCCTGACTTTC. Its protein is CASSLAGRFPGANVLTF.

This chain uses TRBV10-3 with TRBJ2-7; TRBD2 is a possible D gene (6 bases). V shed 3 bases and J shed 5 bases, with 14 bases lying between them. The CDR3 extends over 14 amino acids. Germline V lookup: CDR1 ENHRY, CDR2 SYGVKD. Here the CDR3 DNA reads TGTGCCATCAGTGATGCTGGGGGACTCAACGAGCAGTACTTC. This encodes CAISDAGGLNEQYF.

This clone is a singleton in its sample. The J gene is TRBJ1-1, the V gene TRBV7-3; 8 bases map to TRBD1. V dropped 5 bases and J dropped 3; count of bases not matched to a gene: 8. The length of the CDR3 is 15 residues. CDR1 is SGHTA, CDR2 FQGTGA, per germline. The CDR3 DNA follows: TGTGCCAGCAGCGTGACAGGGGTGGAGGACACTGAAGCTTTCTTT. Its translation: CASSVTGVEDTEAFF.

The CDR3 loop is CSVYRVNTEAFF. Here the CDR3 DNA reads TGCAGCGTGTACAGGGTGAACACTGAAGCTTTCTTT. This chain connects TRBV29-1 to TRBJ1-1; a weak D match, TRBD1 (6 bases). Germline CDR1 and CDR2: SQVTM and ANQGSEA. The CDR3 covers 12 residues. Trimming took off 6 bases at V and 0 bases at J, with 8 bases between the two ends.

The chain is built from TRBV5-4 and TRBJ2-3; 12 bases agree with TRBD2. The CDR3 covers 17 residues. Per germline, CDR1 SGHNT and CDR2 YYREEE (reference sequence). V lost 2 bases to trimming and J lost 8 bases; unmatched junction nucleotides: 12. The CDR3 sequence: CASSLGNPSGGAFTQYF. DNA for the CDR3: TGTGCCAGCAGCTTAGGTAATCCTAGCGGGGGGGCCTTTACGCAGTATTTT.

This clone turned up a few times. The V gene is TRBV2, the J gene TRBJ1-1, with 7 bases matching TRBD1. V was clipped by 6 bases and J by 5 bases; unmatched bases: 12. The CDR3 is made up of 15 amino acids. Germline lookup yields CDR1 SNHLY and CDR2 FYNNEI. CDR3 loop: CASSPIHRGGTEAFF. CDR3 DNA: TGTGCCAGCAGCCCCATCCACAGGGGAGGTACTGAAGCTTTCTTT.

The chain combines TRBV7-8 with TRBJ2-2; 9 bases agree with TRBD1. Trimming cost V 2 bases and J 4 bases; bases outside gene matches: 11. The CDR3 extends over 18 amino acids. Germline CDR1 and CDR2: SGHVS and FQNEAQ. The CDR3 reads CASSLLGTGPILTGELFF. Here the CDR3 DNA reads TGTGCCAGCAGCTTACTCGGGACAGGGCCTATTCTCACCGGGGAGCTGTTTTTT.

This rearrangement joins TRBV10-3 to TRBJ2-3; the match to TRBD2 covers 12 bases. Losses at the gene ends were 10 bases for V and 2 bases for J; bases not matched to a gene: 4. The CDR3 totals 14 residues. Per germline, CDR1 ENHRY and CDR2 SYGVKD. The CDR3 DNA is TGTGCCACCCTAGCGGGGGGGTACACAGATACGCAGTATTTT. Translated: CATLAGGYTDTQYF.

DNA of the CDR3: TGTGCCAGCTCACCACGGCTACAGGGGTACCAAGAGACCCAGTACTTC. This sequence encodes CASSPRLQGYQETQYF. The chain employs TRBV18 and TRBJ2-5, with 7 bases identical to TRBD1. The ends lost 1 base at V and 0 bases at J; junction bases unmatched: 5. The CDR3 spans 16 residues. Germline values: CDR1 KGHSH, CDR2 LQKENI.

This rearrangement joins TRBV27 to TRBJ1-2; 7 bases agree with TRBD1. The CDR3 extends over 14 amino acids. The germline gives CDR1 MNHEY, CDR2 SMNVEV (reference sequence). After removal of 7 bases from V and 4 bases from J, the junction contained 9 bases not matched to a gene. The CDR3 coding sequence is TGTGCCAGCACTAACAGGGGAGACCTCTATGGCTACACCTTC. It yields the protein CASTNRGDLYGYTF.

The chain joins TRBV24-1 to TRBJ2-7, with 8 bases aligning to TRBD1. V lost 3 bases to trimming and J lost 6 bases; unmatched junction nucleotides: 6. This CDR3 contains 14 residues. Germline CDR1 and CDR2: KGHDR and SFDVKD. The CDR3 is CATSDRTGIGEQYF. CDR3 sequence (DNA): TGTGCCACCAGTGATAGGACAGGGATCGGCGAGCAGTACTTC.

The CDR3 spells CASSFTIYEQYF. The CDR3 nucleotides are TGTGCCAGCAGCTTTACAATCTACGAGCAGTACTTC. The rearrangement joins TRBV7-9 to TRBJ2-7; D unclear. Trimming took off 3 bases at V and 3 bases at J, with 6 bases between the two ends. Germline assignment: CDR1 SEHNR and CDR2 FQNEAQ (reference sequence). This CDR3 is 12 amino acids long.

The chain employs TRBV30 and TRBJ2-3, with 14 bases aligning to TRBD2. CDR1 and CDR2 (germline): GTSNPN, SVGIG (reference sequence). Trimming cost V 4 bases and J 6 bases; bases outside gene matches: 3. There are 14 residues in the CDR3. Written as DNA, the CDR3 is TGTGCCTGGACCCGGACTAGCGGGAGGGATACGCAGTATTTT. It translates to CAWTRTSGRDTQYF. Full variable domain (outside the CDR3, taken from reference TRBV30 and TRBJ2-3): SQTIHQWPATLVQPVGSPLSLECTVEGTSNPNLYWYRQAAGRGLQLLFYSVGIGQISSEVPQNLSASRPQDRQFILSSKKLLLSDSGFYLCAWTRTSGRDTQYFGPGTRLTVL.